This T cell receptor beta chain is drawn from a study of T cell repertoires in cytomegalovirus infection. As for the study in general: The public TCR beta signatures pointed to both CMV infection and matching HLA type.

This clonotype has at least ten counts. The target antigen is unknown. V was shortened by 7 bases and J by 1 base, with 19 bases between the two germline ends. This CDR3 has 16 residues. TCRdb ran MiXCR on the reads and lists one entry per CDR3 protein. The sample includes some 300,000 distinct CDR3 sequences, 9.6% of them seen just once. Findings and limits, study-wide: Individuals carrying CMV plus the relevant HLA were identified by cumulative frequency of public TCR beta families. HLA-C-restricted TCR beta clonotypes specific for CMV led the ex vivo response.

The clonotype originates from a human donor in good health (CMV status not recorded). Some clones in this sample may be carry-over from other donors' samples. The chain couples TRBV12-3 or TRBV12-4 to TRBJ1-1; D remains unclear. Material: PBMCs. CDR3 in amino acids: CASTTSVRTRNTEAFF. The CDR3 nucleotides are TGTGCCAGCACCACCTCGGTACGGACTAGGAACACTGAAGCTTTCTTT.